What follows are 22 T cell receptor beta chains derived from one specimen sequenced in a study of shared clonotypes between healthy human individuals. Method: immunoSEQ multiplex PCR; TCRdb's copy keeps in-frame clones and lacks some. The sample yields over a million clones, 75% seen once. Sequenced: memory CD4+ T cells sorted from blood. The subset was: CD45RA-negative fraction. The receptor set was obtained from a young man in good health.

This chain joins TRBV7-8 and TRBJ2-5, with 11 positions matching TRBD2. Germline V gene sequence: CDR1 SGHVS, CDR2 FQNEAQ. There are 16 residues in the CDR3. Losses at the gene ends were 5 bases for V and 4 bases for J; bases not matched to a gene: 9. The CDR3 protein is CASSINPGLAVETQYF. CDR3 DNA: TGTGCCAGCAGCATCAACCCGGGACTAGCGGTAGAGACCCAGTACTTC.

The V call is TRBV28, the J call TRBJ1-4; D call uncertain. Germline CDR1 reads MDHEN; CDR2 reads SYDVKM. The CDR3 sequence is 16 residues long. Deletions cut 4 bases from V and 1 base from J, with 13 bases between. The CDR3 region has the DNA TGTGCCAGCAGTTCCCCGTCGCTGGGAACTAATGAAAAACTGTTTTTT. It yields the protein CASSSPSLGTNEKLFF.

The CDR3 DNA reads as TGCGCCAGCAGCCAAGATTTCACTAGCGGGGTGCCAGGTACGCAGTATTTT. Translation: CASSQDFTSGVPGTQYF. The chain is built from TRBV4-1 and TRBJ2-3; 10 bases align to TRBD2. The length of the CDR3 is 17 residues. Trimming took 0 bases from V and 8 from J; bases not matched to a gene: 11. CDR1 MGHRA and CDR2 YSYEKL come from the germline V gene.

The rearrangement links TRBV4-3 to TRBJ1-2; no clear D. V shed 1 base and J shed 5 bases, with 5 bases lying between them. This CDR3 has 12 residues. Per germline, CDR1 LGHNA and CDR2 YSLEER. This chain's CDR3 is CASSQGLYGYTF. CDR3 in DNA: TGCGCCAGCAGCCAAGGCCTTTATGGCTACACCTTC.

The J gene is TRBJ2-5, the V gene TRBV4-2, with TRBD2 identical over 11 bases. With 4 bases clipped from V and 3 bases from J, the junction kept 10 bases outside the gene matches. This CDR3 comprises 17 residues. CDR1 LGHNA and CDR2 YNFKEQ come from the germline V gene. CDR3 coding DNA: TGTGCCAGCAGCCGAACTCTTAGCGGGGGGGCCGAAGAGACCCAGTACTTC. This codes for CASSRTLSGGAEETQYF.

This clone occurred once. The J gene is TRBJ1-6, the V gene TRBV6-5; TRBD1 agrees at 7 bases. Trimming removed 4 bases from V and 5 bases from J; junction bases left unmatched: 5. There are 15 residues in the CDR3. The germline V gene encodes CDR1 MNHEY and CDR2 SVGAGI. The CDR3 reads CASSSPGQNNSPLHF. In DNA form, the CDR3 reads TGTGCCAGCAGTTCCCCGGGACAGAATAATTCACCCCTCCACTTT.

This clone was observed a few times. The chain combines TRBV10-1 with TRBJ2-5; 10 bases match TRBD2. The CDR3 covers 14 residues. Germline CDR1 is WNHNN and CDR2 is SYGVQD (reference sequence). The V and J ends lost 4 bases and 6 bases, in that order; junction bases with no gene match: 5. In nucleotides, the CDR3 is TGCGCCAGCAGTGGCTCTAGCGGGGGACAGACCCAGTACTTC. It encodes CASSGSSGGQTQYF.

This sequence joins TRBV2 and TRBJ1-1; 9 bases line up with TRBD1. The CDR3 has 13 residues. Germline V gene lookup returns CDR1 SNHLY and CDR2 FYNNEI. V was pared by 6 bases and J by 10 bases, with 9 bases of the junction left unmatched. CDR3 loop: CASRESTGGGAFF. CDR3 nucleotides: TGTGCCAGCAGAGAATCGACAGGGGGTGGAGCTTTCTTT.

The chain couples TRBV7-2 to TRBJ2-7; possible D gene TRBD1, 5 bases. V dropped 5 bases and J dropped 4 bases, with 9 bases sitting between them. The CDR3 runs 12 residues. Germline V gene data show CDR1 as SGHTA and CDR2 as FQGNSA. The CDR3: CASSVTGYEQYF. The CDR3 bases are TGTGCCAGCAGCGTTACAGGATACGAGCAGTACTTC.

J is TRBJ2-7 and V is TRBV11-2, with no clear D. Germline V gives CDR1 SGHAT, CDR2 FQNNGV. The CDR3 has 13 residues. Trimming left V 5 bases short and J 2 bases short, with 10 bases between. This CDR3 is CASSLRAAYEQYF. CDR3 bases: TGTGCCAGCAGCCTCCGGGCAGCCTACGAGCAGTACTTC.

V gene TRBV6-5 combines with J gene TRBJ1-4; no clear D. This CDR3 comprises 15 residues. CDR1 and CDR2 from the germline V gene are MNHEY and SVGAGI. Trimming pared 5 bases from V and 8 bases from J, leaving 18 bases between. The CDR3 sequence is CASSPLLARGEKLFF. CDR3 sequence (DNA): TGTGCCAGCAGTCCCCTACTAGCCCGGGGAGAAAAACTGTTTTTT.

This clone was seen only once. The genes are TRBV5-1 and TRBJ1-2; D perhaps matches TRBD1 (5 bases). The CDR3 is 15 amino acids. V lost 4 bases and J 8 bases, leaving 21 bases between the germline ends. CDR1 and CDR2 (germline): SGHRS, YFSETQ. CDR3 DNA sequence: TGCGCCAGCAGCGGGGCAACAGCCCTTCAGGGAGGCTACACCTTC. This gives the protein CASSGATALQGGYTF.

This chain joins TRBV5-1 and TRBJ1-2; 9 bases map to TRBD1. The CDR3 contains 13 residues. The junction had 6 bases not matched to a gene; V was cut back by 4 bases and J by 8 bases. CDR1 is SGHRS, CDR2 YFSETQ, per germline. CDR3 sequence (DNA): TGCGCCAGCAGCGGAACTACAGGGGGCGGCTACACCTTC. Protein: CASSGTTGGGYTF. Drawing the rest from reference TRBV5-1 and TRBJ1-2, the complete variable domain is KAGVTQTPRYLIKTRGQQVTLSCSPISGHRSVSWYQQTPGQGLQFLFEYFSETQRNKGNFPGRFSGRQFSNSRSEMNVSTLELGDSALYLCASSGTTGGGYTFGSGTRLTVV.

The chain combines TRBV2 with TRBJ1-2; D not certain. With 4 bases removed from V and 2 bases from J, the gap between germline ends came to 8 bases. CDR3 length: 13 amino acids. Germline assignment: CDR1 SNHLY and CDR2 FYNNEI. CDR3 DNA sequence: TGTGCCAGCAGTGTAAGCAGGAACTATGGCTACACCTTC. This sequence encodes CASSVSRNYGYTF.

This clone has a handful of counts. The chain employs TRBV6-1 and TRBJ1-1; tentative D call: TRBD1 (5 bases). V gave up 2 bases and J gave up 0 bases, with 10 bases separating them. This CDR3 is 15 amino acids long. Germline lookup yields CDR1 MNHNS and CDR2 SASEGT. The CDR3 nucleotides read TGTGCCAGCAGTGAAAAAGGGGCCCTGAACACTGAAGCTTTCTTT. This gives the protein CASSEKGALNTEAFF.

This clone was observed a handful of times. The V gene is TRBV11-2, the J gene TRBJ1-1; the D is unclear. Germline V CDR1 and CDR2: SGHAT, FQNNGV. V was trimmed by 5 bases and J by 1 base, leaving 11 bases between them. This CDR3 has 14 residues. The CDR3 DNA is TGTGCCAGCAGCCCCCAAGGTCAGAACACTGAAGCTTTCTTT. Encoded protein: CASSPQGQNTEAFF.

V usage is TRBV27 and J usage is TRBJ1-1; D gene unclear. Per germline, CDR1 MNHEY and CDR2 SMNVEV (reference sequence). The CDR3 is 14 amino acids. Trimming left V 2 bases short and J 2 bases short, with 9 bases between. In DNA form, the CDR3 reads TGTGCCAGCAGTTTAGGGCAGGTCAACACTGAAGCTTTCTTT. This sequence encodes CASSLGQVNTEAFF.

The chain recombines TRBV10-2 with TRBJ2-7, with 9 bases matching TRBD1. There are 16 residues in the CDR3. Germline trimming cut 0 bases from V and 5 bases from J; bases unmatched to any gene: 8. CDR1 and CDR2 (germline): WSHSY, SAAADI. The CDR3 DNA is TGCGCCAGCAGTGAGTCGAGGGGGACAGGGAACCACGAGCAGTACTTC. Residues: CASSESRGTGNHEQYF.

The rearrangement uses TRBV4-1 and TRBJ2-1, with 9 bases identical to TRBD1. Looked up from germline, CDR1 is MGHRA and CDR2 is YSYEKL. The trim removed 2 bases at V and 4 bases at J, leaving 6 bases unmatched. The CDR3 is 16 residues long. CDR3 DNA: TGCGCCAGCAGCCAAAACACAGGGGGCGCGTACAATGAGCAGTTCTTC. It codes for CASSQNTGGAYNEQFF.

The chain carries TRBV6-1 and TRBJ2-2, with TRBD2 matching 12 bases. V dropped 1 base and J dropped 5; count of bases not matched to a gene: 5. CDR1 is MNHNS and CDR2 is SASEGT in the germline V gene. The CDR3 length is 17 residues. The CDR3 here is CASSEGGTSGLTGELFF. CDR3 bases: TGTGCCAGCAGTGAAGGGGGGACTAGCGGGTTGACCGGGGAGCTGTTTTTT.

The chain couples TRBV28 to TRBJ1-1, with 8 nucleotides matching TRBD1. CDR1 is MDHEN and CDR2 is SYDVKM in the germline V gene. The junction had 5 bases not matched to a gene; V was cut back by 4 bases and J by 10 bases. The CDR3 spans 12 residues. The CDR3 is CASSSTGGTAFF. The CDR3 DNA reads TGTGCCAGCAGTTCCACAGGGGGGACAGCTTTCTTT.

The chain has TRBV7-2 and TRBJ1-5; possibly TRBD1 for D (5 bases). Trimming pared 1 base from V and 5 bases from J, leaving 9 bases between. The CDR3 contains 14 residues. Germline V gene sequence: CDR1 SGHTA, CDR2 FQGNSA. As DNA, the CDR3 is TGTGCCAGCAGCTTAGAGGGAGGGGATCAGCCCCAGCATTTT. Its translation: CASSLEGGDQPQHF.